The 5 T cell receptor beta chains given below trace back to one sample, sequenced in a study of blood T cells in healthy people across ages. Sample-barcoded 5' priming and a J-beta primer mix drove a second PCR of about 6 to 12 cycles. A single record per CDR3 protein comes from TCRdb applying MiXCR to the 5' RACE reads. The sample shows more than 900,000 distinct CDR3 sequences, almost 25% of them seen only once. The sample was also linked to a second study, of T cells of mothers and their children.

Sequencing was done on a sample of blood. The receptors were sampled from a girl aged 2-9 years in good health.

This chain links TRBV7-2 with TRBJ2-7, with 7 bases lining up with TRBD1. CDR1 is SGHTA, CDR2 FQGNSA, per germline. Germline trimming cut 5 bases from V and 5 bases from J; bases unmatched to any gene: 9. The CDR3 is 14 residues long. CDR3 amino acids: CASSPLQGSHEQYF. CDR3 DNA: TGTGCCAGCAGCCCACTACAGGGGAGCCACGAGCAGTACTTC.

This clonotype was seen a few times. CDR3 DNA: TGCGCCAGCAGCCAGATGACAGATGGTAATGAAAAACTGTTTTTT. It yields the protein CASSQMTDGNEKLFF. V and J are TRBV4-1 and TRBJ1-4, with TRBD1 as a possible D gene (5 bases). Germline CDR1 is MGHRA and CDR2 is YSYEKL. Trimming stripped 3 bases from V and 4 bases from J, with 12 bases between. CDR3 length equals 15 residues.

The chain recombines TRBV10-3 with TRBJ1-5; TRBD1 is a possible D gene (6 bases). Germline V gene lookup returns CDR1 ENHRY and CDR2 SYGVKD. The CDR3 runs 14 residues. The V end lost 7 bases, the J end lost 3 bases, and 13 bases lay between the germline ends. CDR3 bases: TGTGCCATCAAGAAGACAGGCGACAATCAGCCCCAGCATTTT. This gives the protein CAIKKTGDNQPQHF.

The rearrangement links TRBV11-2 to TRBJ2-5; 9 nucleotides line up with TRBD1. The germline CDR1 and CDR2 sequences are SGHAT and FQNNGV. The CDR3 covers 15 residues. V shed 1 base and J 3 bases; nucleotides not matched to a gene: 3. CDR3 sequence reads: CASSLVTGGEETQYF. CDR3 nucleotides: TGTGCCAGCAGCTTAGTTACAGGGGGCGAAGAGACCCAGTACTTC.

This clonotype was picked up a small number of times. The rearrangement joins TRBV9 to TRBJ1-2, with 9 bases identical to TRBD1. V gave up 0 bases and J gave up 4 bases; unmatched junction bases: 10. The CDR3 runs 17 residues. Looked up from germline, CDR1 is SGDLS and CDR2 is YYNGEE. As DNA, the CDR3 is TGTGCCAGCAGCGTAGCCGGGACAGGGAGGACAGCCTATGGCTACACCTTC. Translation: CASSVAGTGRTAYGYTF.